This T cell receptor (beta chain) is from a study of cytomegalovirus exposure and HLA in healthy donors. Study-wide points: Cytomegalovirus-associated status was assigned to 164 TCR beta chains.

PCR employed 60 Vbeta and 13 Jbeta primers. Some clones are missing from TCRdb's copy, which holds only in-frame ones; the method was immunoSEQ multiplex PCR. Here the sample spans approximately 190,000 clones, over 75% being singletons. Note on this clone: Its antigen is unknown.

With V trimmed by 5 bases and J by 2 bases, 6 bases remained unmatched. The CDR3 has 14 amino acids. Germline V lookup: CDR1 SQVTM, CDR2 ANQGSEA. This clonotype was obtained from a boy aged 2 to 10 in good health and CMV-seronegative. Sequencing used PBMCs. The chain employs TRBV29-1 and TRBJ2-3; 8 bases are shared with TRBD2. The CDR3 region is CSVRTSWNTDTQYF. In DNA form, the CDR3 reads TGCAGCGTTAGGACTAGCTGGAACACAGATACGCAGTATTTT.